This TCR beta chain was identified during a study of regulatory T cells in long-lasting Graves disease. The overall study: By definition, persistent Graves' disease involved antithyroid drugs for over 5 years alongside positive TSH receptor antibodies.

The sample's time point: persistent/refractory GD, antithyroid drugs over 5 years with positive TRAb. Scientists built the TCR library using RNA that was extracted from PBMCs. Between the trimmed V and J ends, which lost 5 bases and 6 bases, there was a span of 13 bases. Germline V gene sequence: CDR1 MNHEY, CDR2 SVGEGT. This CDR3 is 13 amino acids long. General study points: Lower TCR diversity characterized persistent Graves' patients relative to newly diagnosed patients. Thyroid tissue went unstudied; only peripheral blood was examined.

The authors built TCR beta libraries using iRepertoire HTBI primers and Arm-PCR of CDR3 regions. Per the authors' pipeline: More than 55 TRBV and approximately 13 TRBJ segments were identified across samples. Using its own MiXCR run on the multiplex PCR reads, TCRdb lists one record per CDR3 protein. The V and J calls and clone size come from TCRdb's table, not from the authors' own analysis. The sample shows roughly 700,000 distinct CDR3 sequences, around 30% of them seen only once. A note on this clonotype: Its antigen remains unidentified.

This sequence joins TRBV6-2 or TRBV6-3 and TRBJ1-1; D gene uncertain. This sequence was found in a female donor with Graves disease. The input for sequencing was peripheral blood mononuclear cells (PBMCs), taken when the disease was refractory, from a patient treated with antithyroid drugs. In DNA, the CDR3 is TGTGCCAGCAGTGAAATAGGACTCGCTGAAGCTTTCTTT. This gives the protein CASSEIGLAEAFF.